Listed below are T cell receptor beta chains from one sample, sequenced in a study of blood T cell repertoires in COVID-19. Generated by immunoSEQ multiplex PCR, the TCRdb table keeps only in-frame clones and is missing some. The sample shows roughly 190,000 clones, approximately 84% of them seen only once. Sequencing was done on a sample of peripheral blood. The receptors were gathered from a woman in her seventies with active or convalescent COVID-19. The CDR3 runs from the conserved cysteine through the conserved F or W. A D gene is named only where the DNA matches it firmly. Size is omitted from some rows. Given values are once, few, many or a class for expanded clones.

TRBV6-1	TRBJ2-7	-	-	CASSEAPRASSYEQYF	TGTGCCAGCAGTGAAGCGCCCAGGGCAAGCTCCTACGAGCAGTACTTC
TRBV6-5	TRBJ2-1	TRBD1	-	CASRRDRGSYNEQFF	TGTGCCAGCAGGAGGGACAGGGGTTCCTACAATGAGCAGTTCTTC
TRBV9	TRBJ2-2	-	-	CASSVGPTPGELFF	TGTGCCAGCAGCGTAGGACCGACTCCCGGGGAGCTGTTTTTT
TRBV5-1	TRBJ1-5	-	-	CASPLGRGDQPQHF	TGCGCCAGCCCCTTAGGCCGGGGGGATCAGCCCCAGCATTTT
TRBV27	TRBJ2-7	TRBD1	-	CARPPGQGAGEQYF	TGTGCCAGACCCCCGGGACAGGGGGCCGGCGAGCAGTACTTC
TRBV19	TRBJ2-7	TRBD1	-	CASSLNLPRTGTYEQYF	TGTGCCAGTAGTCTAAACTTACCACGGACAGGGACCTACGAGCAGTACTTC
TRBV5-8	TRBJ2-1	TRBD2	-	CASSLRGLAGNNEQFF	TGTGCCAGCAGCTTGAGGGGACTAGCGGGAAACAATGAGCAGTTCTTC
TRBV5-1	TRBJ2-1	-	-	CASSPATATYNEQFF	TGCGCCAGCAGCCCCGCGACTGCCACCTACAATGAGCAGTTCTTC
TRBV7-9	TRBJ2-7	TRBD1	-	CASSLAGGKDYEQYF	TGTGCCAGCAGCTTAGCAGGGGGCAAGGACTACGAGCAGTACTTC
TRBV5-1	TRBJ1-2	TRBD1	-	CASSFAKGANYGYTF	TGCGCCAGCAGCTTCGCAAAGGGGGCGAATTATGGCTACACCTTC
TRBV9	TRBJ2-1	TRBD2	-	CASSVVAGVPNEQFF	TGTGCCAGCAGCGTAGTTGCGGGAGTTCCCAATGAGCAGTTCTTC
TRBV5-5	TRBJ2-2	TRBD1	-	CASSVQGGENTGELFF	TGTGCCAGCAGCGTCCAAGGGGGCGAGAACACCGGGGAGCTGTTTTTT
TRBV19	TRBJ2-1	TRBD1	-	CASSPQGQGGNEQFF	TGTGCCAGTAGTCCTCAAGGACAGGGGGGCAATGAGCAGTTCTTC
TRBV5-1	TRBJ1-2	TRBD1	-	CASSTTGGNYGYTF	TGCGCCAGCAGCACGACAGGGGGCAACTATGGCTACACCTTC
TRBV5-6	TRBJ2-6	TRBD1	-	CASSFGGDRVSPGANVLTF	TGTGCCAGCAGCTTTGGAGGGGACAGGGTATCCCCTGGGGCCAACGTCCTGACTTTC
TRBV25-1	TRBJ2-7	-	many	CASRGQSLPYEQYF	TGTGCCAGCAGGGGACAAAGTCTTCCCTACGAGCAGTACTTC
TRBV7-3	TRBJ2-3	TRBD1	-	CASSSGPGQGSDTQYF	TGTGCCAGCAGCTCGGGGCCGGGACAGGGTTCAGATACGCAGTATTTT
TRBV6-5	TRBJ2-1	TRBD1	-	CASKRGQGINEQFF	TGTGCCAGCAAGAGGGGACAGGGGATCAATGAGCAGTTCTTC
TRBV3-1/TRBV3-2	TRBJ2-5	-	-	CASSQDPGRETQYF	TGTGCCAGCAGCCAAGATCCAGGGAGGGAGACCCAGTACTTC
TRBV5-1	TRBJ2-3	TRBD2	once	CASSLGLAGGSTDTQYF	TGCGCCAGCAGCTTGGGGTTAGCGGGAGGGTCCACAGATACGCAGTATTTT
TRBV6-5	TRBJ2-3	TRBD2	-	CASSYQREGADTQYF	TGTGCCAGCAGTTACCAACGGGAGGGCGCAGATACGCAGTATTTT
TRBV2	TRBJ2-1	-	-	CASSTGLGNEQFF	TGTGCCAGCAGCACCGGACTTGGCAATGAGCAGTTCTTC